This record concerns one T cell receptor (beta chain) sequence. Per germline, CDR1 KGHDR and CDR2 SFDVKD. V shed 9 bases, J shed 6 bases, and the junction held 5 bases outside the gene matches. The CDR3 covers 13 residues. This record comes from a study of blood T cell repertoires in COVID-19. The data were produced by immunoSEQ multiplex PCR, yet TCRdb's version contains in-frame clones alone and is incomplete. The sample lists some 44,000 clones, 92% occurring once. The sequencing sample was made of peripheral blood. The rearrangement joins TRBV24-1 to TRBJ2-2; 8 nucleotides line up with TRBD1. This sequence was found in a human donor in a cohort sampled during active COVID-19. The CDR3 loop reads CATSTGVPGELFF. CDR3 in DNA: TGTGCCACCTCGACAGGGGTTCCCGGGGAGCTGTTTTTT.